A single sample gave rise to the 32 T cell receptor beta chains below, sequenced in a study of CD8 T cells in Susac syndrome. It was with random hexamers that roughly 0.5 to 1 ug RNA was reverse transcribed. One entry per CDR3 protein, called by TCRdb with MiXCR from the immunoSEQ multiplex PCR reads. Of a few hundred thousand distinct CDR3 sequences listed, 85% are singletons. Sequencing was carried out using CD8+ T cells from PBMCs. These receptors all come from a human donor with multiple sclerosis.

This clonotype showed up just once. The V and J genes are TRBV18 and TRBJ1-5; D is uncertain. This CDR3 comprises 17 residues. The V and J ends lost 3 bases and 3 bases respectively, with 18 bases between them. Looked up from germline, CDR1 is KGHSH and CDR2 is LQKENI. In nucleotides, the CDR3 is TGTGCCAGCTCACCTACCGCGACTCACGCAGTCAATCAGCCCCAGCATTTT. Encoded protein: CASSPTATHAVNQPQHF.

Comments on this clonotype: One junction end disagrees with the germline gene, perhaps due to a read error. The CDR3 nucleotides are TGCAGCGTGGTCTCCGGGACTAGCGGGAGCCCCCAGCAGGCGATCTTC. It specifies CSVVSGTSGSPQQAIF. This chain uses TRBV29-1 with TRBJ2-1, with 14 nucleotides matching TRBD2. There are 16 residues in the CDR3. Germline V CDR1 and CDR2: SQVTM, ANQGSEA.

The chain joins TRBV28 to TRBJ1-5; TRBD1 matches 9 bases. J lost 3 bases, V lost 4 bases, and 7 bases had no gene match. Germline V gene sequence: CDR1 MDHEN, CDR2 SYDVKM. CDR3 length: 16 residues. The CDR3 spells CASSSLQGAPNQPQHF. CDR3 nucleotide sequence: TGTGCCAGCAGTTCCCTACAGGGGGCCCCCAATCAGCCCCAGCATTTT. Together with reference TRBV28 and TRBJ1-5, the CDR3 gives the full variable domain: DVKVTQSSRYLVKRTGEKVFLECVQDMDHENMFWYRQDPGLGLRLIYFSYDVKMKEKGDIPEGYSVSREKKERFSLILESASTNQTSMYLCASSSLQGAPNQPQHFGDGTRLSIL.

The chain is built from TRBV27 and TRBJ1-5, with 8 positions matching TRBD1. This CDR3 spans 14 amino acids. The germline V gene has CDR1 MNHEY and CDR2 SMNVEV (reference sequence). V was pared by 4 bases and J by 3 bases, with 2 bases of the junction left unmatched. CDR3 loop: CASSWDRFNQPQHF. Here the CDR3 DNA reads TGTGCCAGCAGTTGGGACAGGTTCAATCAGCCCCAGCATTTT.

The V gene is TRBV7-2, the J gene TRBJ2-1; D not certain. The CDR3 has 12 amino acids. Germline CDR1 and CDR2: SGHTA and FQGNSA. Trimming shortened V by 6 bases and J by 5 bases, and 8 bases separated the two germline ends. This CDR3 reads CASSREDNEQFF. The CDR3 bases are TGTGCCAGCAGTCGAGAGGACAATGAGCAGTTCTTC.

The chain uses TRBV30 and TRBJ1-2; no definite D call. Germline lookup yields CDR1 GTSNPN and CDR2 SVGIG (reference sequence). There are 14 residues in the CDR3. The germline V and J ends were trimmed by 0 bases and 2 bases, with 10 bases remaining between them. CDR3 sequence (DNA): TGTGCCTGGAGTGTGACCCCGAGGAACTATGGCTACACCTTC. Its translation is CAWSVTPRNYGYTF.

This chain uses TRBV11-2 with TRBJ2-7; D is ambiguous. The CDR3 covers 13 residues. Trimming shortened V by 0 bases and J by 6 bases, and 9 bases separated the two germline ends. CDR1 is SGHAT, CDR2 FQNNGV, per germline. The CDR3 loop is CASSLEVVVEQYF. The CDR3 nucleotides are TGTGCCAGCAGCTTAGAAGTGGTAGTCGAGCAGTACTTC.

This clonotype was detected only a few times. The chain uses TRBV7-2 and TRBJ2-6; D remains unclear. Germline CDR1 reads SGHTA; CDR2 reads FQGNSA. V was cut by 1 base and J by 4 bases, with 14 bases left in between. The CDR3 runs 17 residues. DNA of the CDR3: TGTGCCAGCAGCTTAGAGGCTGACCTGCCAGGGGCCAACGTCCTGACTTTC. Protein product: CASSLEADLPGANVLTF.

In this sample, this clonotype turned up a few times. The V gene is TRBV2, the J gene TRBJ1-6, with 8 bases matching TRBD1. J was trimmed by 5 bases and V by 6 bases; bases with no gene match: 3. The CDR3 is made up of 14 amino acids. Germline CDR1 SNHLY, CDR2 FYNNEI. The CDR3 DNA reads as TGTGCCAGCAGAAGGACAGGGAATAATTCACCCCTCCACTTT. Encoded protein: CASRRTGNNSPLHF.

With respect to this clonotype: The junction differs from germline at one of its ends, possibly a read error. The gene calls are TRBV27 and TRBJ1-2, with TRBD1 as a possible D gene (6 bases). CDR1 MNHEY and CDR2 SMNVEV come from the germline V gene (reference sequence). There are 12 residues in the CDR3. CDR3 region: CTSGGRGYGYTF. As DNA, the CDR3 is TGTACCAGCGGGGGGCGAGGCTATGGCTACACCTTC.

In this sample, this clonotype turned up once. The chain combines TRBV27 with TRBJ2-1; weak D call: TRBD2 (5 bases). The CDR3 consists of 16 residues. Trimming removed 6 bases at V and 0 bases at J, with 15 bases between. Per the germline V gene, CDR1 is MNHEY and CDR2 is SMNVEV (reference sequence). CDR3 region: CASSLSGSSSYNEQFF. The CDR3 nucleotides read TGTGCCAGCAGCTTAAGCGGATCCAGCTCCTACAATGAGCAGTTCTTC.

This sequence joins TRBV6-1 and TRBJ2-7, with 8 bases that match TRBD1. Losses at the gene ends were 5 bases for V and 5 bases for J; bases not matched to a gene: 8. CDR1 is MNHNS, CDR2 SASEGT, per germline. This CDR3 has 14 amino acids. CDR3 nucleotides: TGTGCCAGCAGTTCCGCCAGGGGGCTCGACGAGCAGTACTTC. Its translation is CASSSARGLDEQYF.

CDR3 nucleotide sequence: TGCGCCAGCCAGAATATAGCGGGAGTTGGCTACGAGCAGTACTTC. This codes for CASQNIAGVGYEQYF. V and J are TRBV10-2 and TRBJ2-7, with TRBD2 matching over 9 bases. There are 15 residues in the CDR3. V lost 8 bases, J lost 3 bases, and 11 bases stayed unmatched. Germline loops: CDR1 WSHSY, CDR2 SAAADI.

V usage is TRBV4-1 and J usage is TRBJ1-4, with 8 bases lining up with TRBD1. V lost 4 bases to trimming and J lost 10 bases; unmatched junction nucleotides: 11. Per germline, CDR1 MGHRA and CDR2 YSYEKL. The CDR3 consists of 15 residues. CDR3 sequence reads: CASSPEAQGAIKLFF. The CDR3 nucleotides read TGCGCCAGCAGCCCGGAAGCCCAGGGGGCTATAAAACTGTTTTTT.

The chain joins TRBV25-1 to TRBJ2-7, with D tentatively TRBD1 (6 bases). Trimming shortened V by 8 bases and J by 2 bases, and 13 bases separated the two germline ends. The CDR3 length is 13 residues. Germline V gives CDR1 MGHDK, CDR2 SYGVNS. CDR3 sequence: CASAQGSTYEQYF. The CDR3, as DNA: TGTGCCAGCGCACAGGGCAGTACCTACGAGCAGTACTTC.

This chain uses TRBV20-1 with TRBJ1-5; D ambiguous. Germline V gene lookup returns CDR1 DFQATT and CDR2 SNEGSKA (reference sequence). The CDR3 is 17 residues long. V was shortened by 0 bases and J by 1 base, with 16 bases between the two germline ends. Here the CDR3 reads CSARDMAGLWSNQPQHF. CDR3 nucleotide sequence: TGCAGTGCTAGAGATATGGCCGGTCTGTGGAGCAATCAGCCCCAGCATTTT.

V is TRBV2 and J is TRBJ2-6; no definite D call. Germline CDR1 SNHLY, CDR2 FYNNEI. V lost 7 bases to trimming and J lost 0 bases, with 10 bases between them. The CDR3 is 15 amino acids. The CDR3 DNA follows: TGTGCCAGCAAGAACTGGCTCTCTGGGGCCAACGTCCTGACTTTC. Translation gives CASKNWLSGANVLTF. Filled out from reference TRBV2 and TRBJ2-6, the complete variable domain reads EPEVTQTPSHQVTQMGQEVILRCVPISNHLYFYWYRQILGQKVEFLVSFYNNEISEKSEIFDDQFSVERPDGSNFTLKIRSTKLEDSAMYFCASKNWLSGANVLTFGAGSRLTVL.

V usage is TRBV6-5 and J usage is TRBJ2-3; D perhaps matches TRBD2 (5 bases). This CDR3 has 17 residues. CDR1 is MNHEY and CDR2 is SVGAGI in the germline V gene. Trimming took off 0 bases at V and 1 base at J, with 14 bases between the two ends. The CDR3 DNA reads as TGTGCCAGCAGTTACTCGGAGGCAGCTCTACGCACAGATACGCAGTATTTT. Its protein product is CASSYSEAALRTDTQYF.

V gene TRBV7-9 combines with J gene TRBJ2-3, with 7 bases identical to TRBD1. V dropped 1 base and J dropped 6; count of bases not matched to a gene: 7. This CDR3 is 15 amino acids long. Germline V gives CDR1 SEHNR, CDR2 FQNEAQ (reference sequence). The CDR3 here is CASSLGDSRSDTQYF. The CDR3 DNA follows: TGTGCCAGCAGCTTAGGGGACAGCAGGTCGGATACGCAGTATTTT.

The chain recombines TRBV4-2 with TRBJ2-4, with D uncertain. V was shortened by 3 bases and J by 7 bases, with 13 bases between the two germline ends. Germline V CDR1 and CDR2: LGHNA, YNFKEQ. The CDR3 extends over 14 amino acids. The CDR3 nucleotides are TGTGCCAGCAGCCAGGTACTGGGGTTCAACATTCAGTACTTC. As protein: CASSQVLGFNIQYF.

The chain recombines TRBV10-2 with TRBJ1-2; D unclear. The CDR3 has 13 amino acids. CDR1 WSHSY and CDR2 SAAADI come from the germline V gene. Trimming left V 7 bases short and J 1 base short, with 10 bases between. The CDR3 region is CASNDGNNYGYTF. The CDR3 region has the DNA TGCGCCAGCAATGACGGAAATAACTATGGCTACACCTTC.

This chain uses TRBV6-5 with TRBJ2-3, with D possibly matching TRBD1 (7 bases). V was cut by 6 bases and J by 6 bases, with 16 bases left in between. Germline loops: CDR1 MNHEY, CDR2 SVGAGI. The CDR3 sequence is 14 residues long. The CDR3, as DNA: TGTGCCAGCAGATATACAGGGGAGGCCGATACGCAGTATTTT. Translated, it gives CASRYTGEADTQYF.

The gene calls are TRBV10-3 and TRBJ2-2, with 7 bases lining up with TRBD1. V lost 2 bases, J lost 4 bases, and 7 bases stayed unmatched. The CDR3 consists of 16 residues. Germline V lookup: CDR1 ENHRY, CDR2 SYGVKD. DNA for the CDR3: TGTGCCATCAGTGAGCCTCTGACAGGGATCACCGGGGAGCTGTTTTTT. It yields the protein CAISEPLTGITGELFF.

This rearrangement joins TRBV7-2 to TRBJ2-2; no clear D. Trimming pared 3 bases from V and 0 bases from J, leaving 5 bases between. There are 14 residues in the CDR3. Germline CDR1 SGHTA, CDR2 FQGNSA. DNA for the CDR3: TGTGCCAGCAGCTTCAGACCGAACACCGGGGAGCTGTTTTTT. Amino acids: CASSFRPNTGELFF.

The V and J genes are TRBV27 and TRBJ2-7; the match to TRBD1 covers 7 bases. This CDR3 has 13 residues. In germline, CDR1 is MNHEY, CDR2 SMNVEV (reference sequence). V was pared by 6 bases and J by 5 bases, with 7 bases of the junction left unmatched. The DNA of the CDR3 is TGTGCCAGCAGGACAGGGATTGGCGACGAGCAGTACTTC. This sequence encodes CASRTGIGDEQYF.

The J gene is TRBJ2-1, the V gene TRBV27; 8 positions match TRBD2. CDR1 MNHEY and CDR2 SMNVEV come from the germline V gene (reference sequence). The junction had 6 bases not matched to a gene; V was cut back by 3 bases and J by 8 bases. The CDR3 is 14 residues long. The CDR3 nucleotides read TGTGCCAGCAGTTTTGGAGCGGGGGTAGATGAGCAGTTCTTC. Its protein is CASSFGAGVDEQFF.

The chain links TRBV6-2 or TRBV6-3 to TRBJ1-5; TRBD1 matches at 8 bases. This CDR3 has 15 residues. Germline V gene data show CDR1 as MNHEY and CDR2 as SVGEGT. Unmatched junction bases numbered 10, after V lost 6 bases and J lost 6 bases. The CDR3 here is CASSHGQGQSQPQHF. CDR3 nucleotide sequence: TGTGCCAGCAGCCATGGACAGGGTCAGAGTCAGCCCCAGCATTTT.

The chain uses TRBV10-3 and TRBJ2-3; D is possibly TRBD1 (6 bases). The CDR3 totals 16 residues. The V gene lost 5 bases and the J gene lost 4 bases, with 19 bases spanning the gap. Germline CDR1 and CDR2: ENHRY and SYGVKD. CDR3 coding DNA: TGTGCCATCAGTACCTCGACAGGCCAAGGGTCAGATACGCAGTATTTT. Protein sequence: CAISTSTGQGSDTQYF.

This CDR3 is CASSGTAPTGELFF. In DNA form, the CDR3 reads TGTGCCAGCAGCGGGACAGCCCCCACCGGGGAGCTGTTTTTT. V gene TRBV6-5 combines with J gene TRBJ2-2, with 7 bases that match TRBD1. The germline gives CDR1 MNHEY, CDR2 SVGAGI. The length of the CDR3 is 14 residues. After removal of 6 bases from V and 4 bases from J, the junction contained 5 bases not matched to a gene.

This chain's CDR3 is CASSSPGRNYGYTF. The CDR3 DNA is TGTGCCAGCAGCTCACCGGGCCGGAACTATGGCTACACCTTC. The gene calls are TRBV7-2 and TRBJ1-2, with no clear D. Germline CDR1 SGHTA, CDR2 FQGNSA. V was trimmed by 4 bases and J by 2 bases, leaving 11 bases between them. There are 14 residues in the CDR3. Using reference TRBV7-2 and TRBJ1-2 for the parts outside the CDR3, the full variable domain is GAGVSQSPSNKVTEKGKDVELRCDPISGHTALYWYRQSLGQGLEFLIYFQGNSAPDKSGLPSDRFSAERTGGSVSTLTIQRTQQEDSAVYLCASSSPGRNYGYTFGSGTRLTVV.

V is TRBV6-5 and J is TRBJ2-7; D assignment may be TRBD1 or TRBD2 (6 bases each). The CDR3 spans 15 residues. CDR1 is MNHEY, CDR2 SVGAGI, per germline. V was pared by 6 bases and J by 3 bases, with 18 bases between. This CDR3 reads CASRSPEGDLYEQYF. The CDR3 nucleotides read TGTGCCAGCAGATCCCCGGAGGGGGACCTCTACGAGCAGTACTTC.

The rearrangement joins TRBV7-9 to TRBJ2-1; possibly TRBD2 for D (5 bases). Germline V CDR1 and CDR2: SEHNR, FQNEAQ (reference sequence). CDR3 length: 17 residues. Trimming cost V 3 bases and J 4 bases, with 19 bases left between them. The CDR3 bases are TGTGCCAGCAGCTTCCCCTCGGACCTACGGAGGTACAATGAGCAGTTCTTC. It encodes CASSFPSDLRRYNEQFF.